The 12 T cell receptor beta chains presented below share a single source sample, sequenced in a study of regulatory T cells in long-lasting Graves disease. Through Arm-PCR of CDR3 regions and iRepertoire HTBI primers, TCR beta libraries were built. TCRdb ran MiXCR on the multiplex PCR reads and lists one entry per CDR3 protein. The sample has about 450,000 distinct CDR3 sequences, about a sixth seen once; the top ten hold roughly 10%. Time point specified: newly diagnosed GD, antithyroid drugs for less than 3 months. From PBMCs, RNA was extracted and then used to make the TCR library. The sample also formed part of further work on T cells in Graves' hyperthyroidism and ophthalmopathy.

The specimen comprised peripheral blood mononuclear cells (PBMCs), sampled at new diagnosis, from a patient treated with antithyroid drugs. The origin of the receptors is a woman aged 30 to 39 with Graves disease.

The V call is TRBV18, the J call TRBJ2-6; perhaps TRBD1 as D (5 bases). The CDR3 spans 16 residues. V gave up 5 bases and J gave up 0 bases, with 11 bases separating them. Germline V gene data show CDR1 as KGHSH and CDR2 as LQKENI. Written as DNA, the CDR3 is TGTGCCAGCTCAAAAATCACAGGCTCTGGGGCCAACGTCCTGACTTTC. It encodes CASSKITGSGANVLTF.

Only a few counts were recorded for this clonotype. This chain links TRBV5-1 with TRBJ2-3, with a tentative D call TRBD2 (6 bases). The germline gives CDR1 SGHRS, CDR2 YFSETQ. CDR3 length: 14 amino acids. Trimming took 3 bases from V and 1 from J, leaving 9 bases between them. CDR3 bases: TGCGCCAGCAGCTCCGGGACTGGCACAGATACGCAGTATTTT. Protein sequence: CASSSGTGTDTQYF.

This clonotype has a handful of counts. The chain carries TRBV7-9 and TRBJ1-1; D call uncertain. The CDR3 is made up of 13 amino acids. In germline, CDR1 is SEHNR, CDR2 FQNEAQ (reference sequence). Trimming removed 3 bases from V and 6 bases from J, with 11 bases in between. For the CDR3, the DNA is TGTGCCAGCAGCTTCGCGACAAATCCTGAAGCTTTCTTT. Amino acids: CASSFATNPEAFF.

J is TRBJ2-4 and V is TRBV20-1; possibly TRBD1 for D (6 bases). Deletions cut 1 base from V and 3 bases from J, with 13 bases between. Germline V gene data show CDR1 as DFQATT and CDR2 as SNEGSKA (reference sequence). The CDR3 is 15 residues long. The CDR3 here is CSARAQGLVKNIQYF. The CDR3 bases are TGCAGTGCTAGAGCGCAGGGGTTAGTCAAAAACATTCAGTACTTC.

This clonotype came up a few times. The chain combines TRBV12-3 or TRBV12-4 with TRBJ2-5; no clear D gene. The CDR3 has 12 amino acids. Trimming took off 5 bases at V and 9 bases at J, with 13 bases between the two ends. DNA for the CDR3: TGTGCCAGCAGTCAAAACCGGGCGGCCCAGTACTTC. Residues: CASSQNRAAQYF.

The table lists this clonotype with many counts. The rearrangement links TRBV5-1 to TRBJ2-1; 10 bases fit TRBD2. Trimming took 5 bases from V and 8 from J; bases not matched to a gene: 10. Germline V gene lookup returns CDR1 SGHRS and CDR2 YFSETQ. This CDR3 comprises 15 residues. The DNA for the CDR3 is TGCGCCAGCAGGAAGTGGCTAGCGGGAGAGGATGAGCAGTTCTTC. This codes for CASRKWLAGEDEQFF.

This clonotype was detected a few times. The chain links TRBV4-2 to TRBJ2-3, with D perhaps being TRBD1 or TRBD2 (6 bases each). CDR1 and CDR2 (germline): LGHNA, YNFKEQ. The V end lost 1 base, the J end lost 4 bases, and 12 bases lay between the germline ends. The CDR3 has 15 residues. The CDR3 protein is CASSQVGGRADTQYF. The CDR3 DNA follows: TGTGCCAGCAGCCAAGTGGGGGGCCGCGCAGATACGCAGTATTTT.

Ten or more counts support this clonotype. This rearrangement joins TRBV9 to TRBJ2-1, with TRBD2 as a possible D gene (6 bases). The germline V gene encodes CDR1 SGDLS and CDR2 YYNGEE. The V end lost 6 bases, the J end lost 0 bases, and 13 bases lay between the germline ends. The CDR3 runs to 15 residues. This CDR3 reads CASTVGGGSYNEQFF. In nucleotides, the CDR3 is TGTGCCAGCACCGTGGGGGGAGGCTCCTACAATGAGCAGTTCTTC.

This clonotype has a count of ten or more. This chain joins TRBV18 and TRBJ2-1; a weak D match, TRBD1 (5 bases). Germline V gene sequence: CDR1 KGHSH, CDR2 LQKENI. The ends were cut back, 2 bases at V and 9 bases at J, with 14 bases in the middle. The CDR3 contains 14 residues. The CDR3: CASSPGARSGEQFF. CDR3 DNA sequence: TGTGCCAGCTCACCAGGGGCACGCTCGGGTGAGCAGTTCTTC.

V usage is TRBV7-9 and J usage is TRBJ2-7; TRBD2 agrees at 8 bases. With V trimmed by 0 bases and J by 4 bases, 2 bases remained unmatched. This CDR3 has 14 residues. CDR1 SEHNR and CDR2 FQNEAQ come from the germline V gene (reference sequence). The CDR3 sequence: CASSLAASGYEQYF. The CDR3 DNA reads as TGTGCCAGCAGCTTAGCGGCTAGCGGGTACGAGCAGTACTTC.

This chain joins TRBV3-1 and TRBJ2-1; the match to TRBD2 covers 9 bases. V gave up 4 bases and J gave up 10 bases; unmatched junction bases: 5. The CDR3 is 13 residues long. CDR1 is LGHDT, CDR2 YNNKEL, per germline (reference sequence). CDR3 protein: CASSRELAGEQFF. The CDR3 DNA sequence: TGTGCCAGCAGCCGAGAGCTAGCGGGGGAGCAGTTCTTC.

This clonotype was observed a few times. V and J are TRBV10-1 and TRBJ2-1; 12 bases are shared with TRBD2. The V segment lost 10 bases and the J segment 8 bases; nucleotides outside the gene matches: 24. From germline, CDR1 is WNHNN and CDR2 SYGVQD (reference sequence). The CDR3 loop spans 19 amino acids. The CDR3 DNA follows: TGCGCCATCCGTGGCGGACTAGCGGGATTTTCGTCTAATGGCCATGAGCAGTTCTTC. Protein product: CAIRGGLAGFSSNGHEQFF.